Sequencing of this T cell receptor beta chain was carried out in a study of blood T cell repertoires in COVID-19. On the study more broadly: The samples span acute and convalescent COVID-19 from the United States, Italy and Spain. PBMCs, B-cell-depleted T cells, or T cells were the source of the cDNA or gDNA that made up the material.

This clone came up once. Germline CDR1 SGDLS, CDR2 YYNGEE. CDR3 size: 13 residues. Unmatched junction bases numbered 2, after V lost 3 bases and J lost 5 bases. Per the authors' pipeline: The authors estimated nucleated cell counts from reference gene primer amplification. Method: immunoSEQ multiplex PCR; TCRdb's copy keeps in-frame clones and lacks some. From that table come the V and J calls and clone size; the DNA was used to work out D and trimming. The sample includes about 300,000 clones, 89% of them seen just once. V usage is TRBV9 and J usage is TRBJ2-3; 8 nucleotides match TRBD1. The clonotype was recovered from a man younger than 35 who had recovered from COVID-19. Sequenced input: peripheral blood. Written as DNA, the CDR3 is TGTGCCAGCAGCGACAGGGGGGTAGATACGCAGTATTTT. Protein: CASSDRGVDTQYF.